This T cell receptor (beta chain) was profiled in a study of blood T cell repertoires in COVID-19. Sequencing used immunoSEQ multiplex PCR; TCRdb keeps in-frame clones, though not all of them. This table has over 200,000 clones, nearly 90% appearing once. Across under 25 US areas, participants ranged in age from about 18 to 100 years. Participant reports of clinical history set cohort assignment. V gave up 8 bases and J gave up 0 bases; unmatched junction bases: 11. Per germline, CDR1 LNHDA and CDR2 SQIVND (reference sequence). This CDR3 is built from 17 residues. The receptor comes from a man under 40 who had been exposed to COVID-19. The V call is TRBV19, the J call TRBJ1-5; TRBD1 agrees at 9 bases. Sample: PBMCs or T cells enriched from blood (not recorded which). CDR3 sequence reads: CASGDRVPSFSNQPQHF. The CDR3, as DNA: TGTGCCAGTGGGGACAGGGTGCCTTCTTTTAGCAATCAGCCCCAGCATTTT. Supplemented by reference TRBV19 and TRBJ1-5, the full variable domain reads DGGITQSPKYLFRKEGQNVTLSCEQNLNHDAMYWYRQDPGQGLRLIYYSQIVNDFQKGDIAEGYSVSREKKESFPLTVTSAQKNPTAFYLCASGDRVPSFSNQPQHFGDGTRLSIL.